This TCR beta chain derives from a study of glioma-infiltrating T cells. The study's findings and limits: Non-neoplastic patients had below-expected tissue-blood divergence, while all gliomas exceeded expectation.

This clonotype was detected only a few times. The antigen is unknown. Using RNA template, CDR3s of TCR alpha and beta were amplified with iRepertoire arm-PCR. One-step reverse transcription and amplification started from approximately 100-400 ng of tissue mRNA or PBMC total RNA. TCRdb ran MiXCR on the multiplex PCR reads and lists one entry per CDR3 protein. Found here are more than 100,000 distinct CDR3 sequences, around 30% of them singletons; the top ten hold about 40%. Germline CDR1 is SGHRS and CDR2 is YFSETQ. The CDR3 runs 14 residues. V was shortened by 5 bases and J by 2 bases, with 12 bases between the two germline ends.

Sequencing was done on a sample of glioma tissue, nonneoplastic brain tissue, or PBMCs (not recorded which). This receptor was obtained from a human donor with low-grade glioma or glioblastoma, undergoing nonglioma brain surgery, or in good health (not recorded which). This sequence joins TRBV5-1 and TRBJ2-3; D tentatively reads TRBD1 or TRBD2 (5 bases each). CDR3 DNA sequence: TGCGCCAGCAGGAAGCAGGGAGCCACAGATACGCAGTATTTT. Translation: CASRKQGATDTQYF.